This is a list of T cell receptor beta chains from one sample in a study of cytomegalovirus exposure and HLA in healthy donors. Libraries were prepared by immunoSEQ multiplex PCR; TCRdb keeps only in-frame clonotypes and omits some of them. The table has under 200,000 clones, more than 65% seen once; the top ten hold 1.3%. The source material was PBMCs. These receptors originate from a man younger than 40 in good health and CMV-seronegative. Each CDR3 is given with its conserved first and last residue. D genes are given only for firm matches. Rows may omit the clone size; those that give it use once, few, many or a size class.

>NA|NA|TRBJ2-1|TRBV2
CASSVFSGVAYNEQFF
TGTGCCAGCAGTGTTTTTAGCGGAGTTGCCTACAATGAGCAGTTCTTC
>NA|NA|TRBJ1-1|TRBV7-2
CASSSGLVRVANTEAFF
TGTGCCAGCAGCTCCGGGTTGGTTCGGGTTGCGAACACTGAAGCTTTCTTT
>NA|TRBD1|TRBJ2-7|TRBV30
CAWDRGEAYEQHF
TGTGCCTGGGACAGGGGGGAAGCATACGAGCAGCACTTC
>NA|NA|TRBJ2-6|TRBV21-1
CAIDLQGYRGSGANVLTF
TGTGCCATAGACCTACAGGGATACCGCGGCTCTGGGGCCAACGTCCTGACTTTC
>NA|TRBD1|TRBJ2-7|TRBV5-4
CASSVDRGNHEQYF
TGTGCCAGCAGCGTCGACAGGGGTAACCACGAGCAGTACTTC
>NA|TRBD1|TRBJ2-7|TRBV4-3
CASSQRVGTGYIEQYF
TGCGCCAGCAGCCAAAGGGTAGGGACAGGCTATATCGAGCAGTACTTC
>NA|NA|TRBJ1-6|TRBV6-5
CASSYGQGSYNSPLHF
TGTGCCAGCAGTTACGGGCAGGGCTCCTATAATTCACCCCTCCACTTT
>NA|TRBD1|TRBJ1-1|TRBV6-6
CASSMDRGRDTEAFF
TGTGCCAGCAGTATGGACAGGGGACGGGACACTGAAGCTTTCTTT
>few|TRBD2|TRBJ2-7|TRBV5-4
CASSPGTSGLEQYF
TGTGCCAGCAGCCCTGGGACTAGCGGGTTGGAGCAGTACTTC
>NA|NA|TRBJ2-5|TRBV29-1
CSVEEVQLPLAQYF
TGCAGCGTTGAAGAGGTACAACTCCCCCTAGCCCAGTACTTC
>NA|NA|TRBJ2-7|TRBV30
CAWSTHRDEQYF
TGTGCCTGGAGTACGCACAGGGACGAGCAGTACTTC
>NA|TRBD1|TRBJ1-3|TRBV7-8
CASSLVTGRRGNTIYF
TGTGCCAGCAGCTTAGTGACAGGGAGGCGTGGAAACACCATATATTTT
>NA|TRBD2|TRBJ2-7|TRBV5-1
CASSSASAGNYEQYF
TGCGCCAGCAGCTCGGCCTCAGCGGGGAACTACGAGCAGTACTTC
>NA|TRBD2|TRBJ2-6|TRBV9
CASSFSLDTQRESGANVLTF
TGTGCCAGCAGCTTCTCCCTGGACACCCAGCGGGAATCTGGGGCCAACGTCCTGACTTTC
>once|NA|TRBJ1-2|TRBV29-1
CSVEGVEGARNYGYTF
TGCAGCGTTGAAGGCGTGGAAGGGGCGAGGAACTATGGCTACACCTTC
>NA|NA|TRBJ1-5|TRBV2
CASSEGAGPQHF
TGTGCCAGCAGTGAGGGGGCCGGACCCCAGCATTTT
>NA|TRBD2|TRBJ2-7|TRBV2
CASSRLAGPTYEQYF
TGTGCCAGCAGTCGACTAGCGGGTCCGACCTACGAGCAGTACTTC
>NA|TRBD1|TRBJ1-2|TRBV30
CAWSPGTGANYGYTF
TGTGCCTGGAGTCCCGGGACAGGCGCTAACTATGGCTACACCTTC
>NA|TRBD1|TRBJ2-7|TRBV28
CASSSPGQGTYEQYF
TGTGCCAGCAGTTCGCCGGGACAGGGGACCTACGAGCAGTACTTC
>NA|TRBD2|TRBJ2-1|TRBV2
CASRGLAGTYNEQFF
TGTGCCAGCAGGGGACTAGCGGGGACCTACAATGAGCAGTTCTTC
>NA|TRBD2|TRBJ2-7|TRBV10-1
CASSDSRTSATYEQYF
TGCGCCAGCAGTGATAGTCGGACTAGCGCAACCTACGAGCAGTACTTC
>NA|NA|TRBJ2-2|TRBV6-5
CASGGTQKAGELFF
TGTGCCAGCGGGGGGACTCAAAAAGCCGGGGAGCTGTTTTTT
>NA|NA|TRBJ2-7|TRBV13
CASSLEDTSYEQYF
TGTGCCAGCAGCTTAGAGGACACCTCCTACGAGCAGTACTTC
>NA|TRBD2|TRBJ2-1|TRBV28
CASSLARLARNEQFF
TGTGCCAGCAGTTTAGCCCGACTAGCGCGGAATGAGCAGTTCTTC
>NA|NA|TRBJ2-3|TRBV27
CASSPRVPSTDTQYF
TGTGCCAGCAGTCCAAGAGTCCCTAGCACAGATACGCAGTATTTT
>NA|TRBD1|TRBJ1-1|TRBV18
CASSPSVGQGSNTEAFF
TGTGCCAGCTCACCGAGCGTGGGACAGGGATCGAACACTGAAGCTTTCTTT
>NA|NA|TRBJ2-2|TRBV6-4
CASSSHDSANTGELFF
TGTGCCAGCAGTTCCCACGACAGTGCGAACACCGGGGAGCTGTTTTTT
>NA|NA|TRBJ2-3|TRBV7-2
CASSLLGASTDTQYF
TGTGCCAGCAGCCTTCTAGGGGCGAGCACAGATACGCAGTATTTT
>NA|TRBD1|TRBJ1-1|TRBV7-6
CASSSGYRGEAFF
TGTGCCAGCAGCTCGGGGTACAGGGGAGAAGCTTTCTTT
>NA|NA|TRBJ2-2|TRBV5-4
CADVDFGNTGELFF
TGTGCCGACGTCGACTTTGGGAACACCGGGGAGCTGTTTTTT
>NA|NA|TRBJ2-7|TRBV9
CASSPSSQAWTYEQYF
TGTGCCAGCAGCCCCTCTAGCCAGGCTTGGACCTACGAGCAGTACTTC
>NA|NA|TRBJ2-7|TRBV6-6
CASRGSGYEQYF
TGTGCCAGCAGGGGTTCAGGCTACGAGCAGTACTTC
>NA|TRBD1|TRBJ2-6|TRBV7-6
CASSLGVGTGSGANVLTF
TGTGCCAGCAGCTTAGGGGTCGGGACAGGGTCTGGGGCCAACGTCCTGACTTTC
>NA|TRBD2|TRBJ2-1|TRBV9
CASSVARGLAGGYEQFF
TGTGCCAGCAGCGTAGCTCGCGGGCTAGCGGGGGGCTATGAGCAGTTCTTC
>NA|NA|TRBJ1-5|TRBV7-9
CASSLAGVNQPQHF
TGTGCCAGCAGCTTAGCAGGGGTCAATCAGCCCCAGCATTTT
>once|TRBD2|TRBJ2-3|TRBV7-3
CVSSLDSAGGMDTQYF
TGTGTCAGCAGCTTAGATTCAGCGGGAGGTATGGATACGCAGTATTTT
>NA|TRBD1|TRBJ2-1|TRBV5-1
CASSLFWDSDEQFF
TGCGCCAGCAGCTTGTTTTGGGACAGCGATGAGCAGTTCTTC
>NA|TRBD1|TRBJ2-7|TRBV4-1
CASSQVRDRGYEQYF
TGCGCCAGCAGCCAAGTCAGGGACAGGGGCTACGAGCAGTACTTC
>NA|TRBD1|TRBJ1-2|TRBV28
CASRLGTGHSTNYGYTF
TGTGCCAGCAGACTAGGGACAGGGCACTCGACTAACTATGGCTACACCTTC
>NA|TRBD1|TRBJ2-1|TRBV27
CASSFYRGRNDEQFF
TGTGCCAGCAGTTTTTACAGGGGGCGCAACGATGAGCAGTTCTTC
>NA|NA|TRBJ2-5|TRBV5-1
CASSLGSEETQYF
TGCGCCAGCAGCTTGGGGTCAGAAGAGACCCAGTACTTC
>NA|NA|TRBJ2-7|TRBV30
CAWSGDWGGHEQYF
TGTGCCTGGAGTGGCGACTGGGGGGGCCACGAGCAGTACTTC
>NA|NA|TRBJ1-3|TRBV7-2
CASSQQSSGNTIYF
TGTGCCAGCAGCCAACAGAGCTCTGGAAACACCATATATTTT
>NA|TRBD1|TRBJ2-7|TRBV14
CASSQDWSTTGGSYEQYF
TGTGCCAGCAGCCAAGATTGGTCCACGACAGGGGGCTCCTACGAGCAGTACTTC
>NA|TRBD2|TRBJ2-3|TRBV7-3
CASSPGRVIDTDTQYF
TGTGCCAGCAGCCCTGGGAGGGTTATTGACACAGATACGCAGTATTTT
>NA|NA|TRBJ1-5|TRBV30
CAWRVSGGGGNQPQHF
TGTGCCTGGAGAGTTAGCGGAGGTGGGGGCAATCAGCCCCAGCATTTT
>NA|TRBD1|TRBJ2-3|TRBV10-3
CAISEAGGAPDTQYF
TGTGCCATCAGTGAGGCAGGGGGCGCGCCAGATACGCAGTATTTT
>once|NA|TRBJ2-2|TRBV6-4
CASSGSANTGELFF
TGTGCCAGCAGTGGCTCCGCGAACACCGGGGAGCTGTTTTTT
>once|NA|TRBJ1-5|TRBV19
CASSIEAGYQPQHF
TGTGCCAGTAGTATAGAGGCAGGTTATCAGCCCCAGCATTTT
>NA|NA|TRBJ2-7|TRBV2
CASSDQRGPYEQYF
TGTGCCAGCAGCGATCAAAGGGGCCCCTACGAGCAGTACTTC
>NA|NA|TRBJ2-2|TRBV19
CASEAGWDTGELFF
TGTGCCAGCGAGGCGGGCTGGGATACCGGGGAGCTGTTTTTT
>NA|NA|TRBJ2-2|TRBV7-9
CASSQQGNTGELFF
TGTGCCAGCAGCCAACAGGGGAACACCGGGGAGCTGTTTTTT
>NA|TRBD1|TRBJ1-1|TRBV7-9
CASSWTGGYGTEAFF
TGTGCCAGCAGCTGGACAGGGGGATATGGGACTGAAGCTTTCTTT
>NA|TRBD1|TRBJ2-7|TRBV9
CASSVGGQASSYEQYF
TGTGCCAGCAGCGTAGGTGGACAGGCAAGCTCCTACGAGCAGTACTTC
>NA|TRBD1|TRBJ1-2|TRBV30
CAWSPPGQGIIYGYTF
TGTGCCTGGAGTCCTCCGGGACAGGGAATTATCTATGGCTACACCTTC
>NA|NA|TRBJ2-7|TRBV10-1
CASSGDNTYEQYF
TGCGCCAGCAGTGGTGACAATACCTACGAGCAGTACTTC
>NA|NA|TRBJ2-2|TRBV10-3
CAISSQGNTGELFF
TGTGCCATCAGCAGCCAGGGGAACACCGGGGAGCTGTTTTTT
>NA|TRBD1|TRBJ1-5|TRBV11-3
CASSLGTGNYSNQPQHF
TGTGCCAGCAGCTTAGGGACAGGGAACTATAGCAATCAGCCCCAGCATTTT
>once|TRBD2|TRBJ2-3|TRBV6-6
CASGGGAPRFSDTQYF
TGTGCCAGCGGCGGGGGGGCCCCAAGGTTTTCTGATACGCAGTATTTT